This TCR beta chain was captured by sequencing in a study of Tregs in tolerant kidney transplant recipients. Germline loops: CDR1 SGHTA, CDR2 FQGNSA. The trim removed 5 bases at V and 0 bases at J, leaving 8 bases unmatched. The CDR3 has 18 amino acids. Related graft donors supplied nonmyeloablative bone marrow transplants, and mixed chimerism was transient. Repertoires were generated with immunoSEQ multiplex PCR, while TCRdb's copy carries only in-frame clones and drops some. The table includes tens of thousands of clones, 80% to 95% detected once. The rearrangement links TRBV7-2 to TRBJ2-3; 13 bases map to TRBD2. This TCR was sampled from a human patient who received a combined kidney and bone marrow transplant. Some T cells may trace back to the graft donor. This material consisted of CD4+ T cells from blood (PBMCs), taken 12 months after the transplant. This chain's CDR3 is CASSPRLAGGLSTDTQYF. CDR3 DNA sequence: TGTGCCAGCAGCCCCCGACTAGCGGGAGGCCTTAGCACAGATACGCAGTATTTT.